This T cell receptor (beta chain) was obtained from a study of cytomegalovirus exposure and HLA in healthy donors. The wider study: Tens of millions of unique TCRs from HLA-typed donors were held in an early release of data. In terms of ancestry, the Caucasian-associated cluster contained more than 65% of the approximately 400 genotyped donors. General observations from the study: A previous analysis found most TCR beta V segments productive roughly 90% or roughly 30% of the time.

60 Vbeta and 13 Jbeta primers were used in PCR. Clones were read by immunoSEQ multiplex PCR, and TCRdb kept only the in-frame ones, dropping some. The sample carries about 130,000 clones, 75% to 90% recorded once. Per germline, CDR1 MNHEY and CDR2 SMNVEV (reference sequence). The CDR3 is 13 amino acids. The germline V and J ends were trimmed by 4 bases and 2 bases, with 6 bases remaining between them. Donors showed nominal health when sampled, although they likely had unrecorded immune exposures. Remarks on this clone: Its antigen is undetermined.

The sequenced material came from PBMCs. This sequence was found in a woman in her thirties or forties in good health and CMV-seropositive. The chain employs TRBV27 and TRBJ1-3; D not certain. CDR3 nucleotides: TGTGCCAGCAGTTCCCCAGCTGGAAACACCATATATTTT. It encodes CASSSPAGNTIYF.